These 23 T cell receptor beta chains came from one sample sequenced in a study of CD8+ T cells in alopecia areata. TCR sequencing used cDNA made by reverse transcription of extracted RNA. Assay: immunoSEQ multiplex PCR; the TCRdb copy retains only in-frame clones and omits some. This repertoire shows under 300,000 clones, around 67% found once; its top ten account for 1.2%. The material was CD4+ T cells sorted from blood, obtained at week 0. Receptors were obtained from a human donor with alopecia areata.

In this sample, this clone turned up once. This chain links TRBV2 with TRBJ2-1; 9 nucleotides align to TRBD2. Germline values: CDR1 SNHLY, CDR2 FYNNEI. The V and J ends lost 6 bases and 8 bases, in that order; junction bases with no gene match: 2. The length of the CDR3 is 12 residues. CDR3 amino acids: CASRRLADEQFF. CDR3 nucleotide sequence: TGTGCCAGCAGGCGACTAGCGGATGAGCAGTTCTTC.

This chain's CDR3 is CASSVSGDNSPLHF. The CDR3 DNA reads as TGTGCCAGCAGCGTATCTGGAGATAATTCACCCCTCCACTTT. The chain recombines TRBV9 with TRBJ1-6; D gene unclear. The V end was cut by 1 base, the J end by 5 bases, with 7 bases between. The germline gives CDR1 SGDLS, CDR2 YYNGEE. The CDR3 is made up of 14 amino acids.

This chain joins TRBV7-9 and TRBJ1-1, with 8 bases identical to TRBD1. Losses at the gene ends were 5 bases for V and 11 bases for J; bases not matched to a gene: 10. Germline lookup yields CDR1 SEHNR and CDR2 FQNEAQ (reference sequence). The CDR3 is made up of 13 amino acids. The CDR3 spells CASSPRGQVDAFF. In DNA form, the CDR3 reads TGTGCCAGCAGCCCAAGGGGACAGGTCGACGCTTTCTTT.

This chain connects TRBV9 to TRBJ2-3; TRBD2 might be the D (6 bases). The CDR3 spans 15 residues. Germline assignment: CDR1 SGDLS and CDR2 YYNGEE. V was shortened by 2 bases and J by 2 bases, with 12 bases between the two germline ends. CDR3 protein: CASSVRDFPTDTQYF. Written as DNA, the CDR3 is TGTGCCAGCAGCGTCCGGGACTTCCCCACAGATACGCAGTATTTT.

The chain links TRBV27 to TRBJ2-5; D perhaps matches TRBD2 (6 bases). The CDR3 totals 15 residues. Germline V CDR1 and CDR2: MNHEY, SMNVEV (reference sequence). V was pared by 4 bases and J by 4 bases, with 16 bases between. In nucleotides, the CDR3 is TGTGCCAGCAGTTCCGCTTGGAGGAGGGGAGAGACCCAGTACTTC. Translation: CASSSAWRRGETQYF.

The chain has TRBV7-2 and TRBJ1-3; D is uncertain. Trimming cost V 0 bases and J 0 bases, with 9 bases left between them. Germline values: CDR1 SGHTA, CDR2 FQGNSA. CDR3 size: 16 residues. CDR3 DNA: TGTGCCAGCAGCTTAGCGCGGGGAAGCTCTGGAAACACCATATATTTT. Residues: CASSLARGSSGNTIYF.

This chain joins TRBV29-1 and TRBJ1-5; 8 nucleotides match TRBD1. The CDR3 runs 13 residues. Germline CDR1 SQVTM, CDR2 ANQGSEA. J lost 4 bases, V lost 6 bases, and 5 bases had no gene match. The CDR3 region has the DNA TGCAGCGTGGTGGGACAGGAAAATCAGCCCCAGCATTTT. Amino acids: CSVVGQENQPQHF.

The chain has TRBV2 and TRBJ1-6, with D perhaps matching TRBD1 (6 bases). The CDR3 contains 15 residues. CDR1 and CDR2 from the germline V gene are SNHLY and FYNNEI. The germline V and J ends were trimmed by 4 bases and 3 bases, with 10 bases remaining between them. The CDR3 loop is CASSGKGGYNSPLHF. The CDR3 DNA sequence: TGTGCCAGCAGTGGGAAAGGGGGCTATAATTCACCCCTCCACTTT.

The chain combines TRBV29-1 with TRBJ2-2; D is uncertain. V was clipped by 4 bases and J by 3 bases, with 12 bases between them. The CDR3 has 14 amino acids. Germline CDR1 SQVTM, CDR2 ANQGSEA. The CDR3 loop reads CSVGPYRDTGELFF. The CDR3 DNA reads TGCAGCGTTGGACCCTATCGGGACACCGGGGAGCTGTTTTTT.

This sequence joins TRBV4-3 and TRBJ2-6; 12 bases fit TRBD2. J was trimmed by 2 bases and V by 5 bases; bases with no gene match: 7. Germline CDR1 reads LGHNA; CDR2 reads YSLEER. The CDR3 is 18 residues long. This chain's CDR3 is CASSASLAGGAGANVLTF. As DNA, the CDR3 is TGCGCCAGCAGCGCATCACTAGCGGGGGGTGCTGGGGCCAACGTCCTGACTTTC.

The chain has TRBV30 and TRBJ1-6; D ambiguous. Trimming took off 3 bases at V and 8 bases at J, with 5 bases between the two ends. Germline V gives CDR1 GTSNPN, CDR2 SVGIG (reference sequence). The CDR3 is made up of 11 amino acids. DNA for the CDR3: TGTGCCTGGAGGGACGATTCACCCCTCCACTTT. Translation gives CAWRDDSPLHF.

The chain links TRBV7-9 to TRBJ1-6, with D possibly matching TRBD1 (5 bases). The ends were cut back, 5 bases at V and 10 bases at J, with 18 bases in the middle. Germline values: CDR1 SEHNR, CDR2 FQNEAQ (reference sequence). This CDR3 region has 15 residues. CDR3 amino acids: CASSLPGGVGSPLHF. The CDR3 DNA follows: TGTGCCAGCAGCCTACCCGGAGGGGTGGGATCACCCCTCCACTTT. Full variable domain (remainder filled in from reference TRBV7-9 and TRBJ1-6): DTGVSQNPRHKITKRGQNVTFRCDPISEHNRLYWYRQTLGQGPEFLTYFQNEAQLEKSRLLSDRFSAERPKGSFSTLEIQRTEQGDSAMYLCASSLPGGVGSPLHFGNGTRLTVT.

This chain uses TRBV29-1 with TRBJ2-1, with D uncertain. Germline V gene data show CDR1 as SQVTM and CDR2 as ANQGSEA. CDR3 size: 11 residues. V was shortened by 2 bases and J by 9 bases, with 8 bases between the two germline ends. CDR3 nucleotides: TGCAGCGTTGAACGGCTAACTGAGCAGTTCTTC. It specifies CSVERLTEQFF.

This clone turned up a few times. V is TRBV23-1 and J is TRBJ2-1; tentative D call: TRBD1 (6 bases). TRBV23-1 is an open reading frame whose function is uncertain. The CDR3 length is 15 residues. The V end lost 4 bases, the J end lost 10 bases, and 20 bases lay between the germline ends. The CDR3 DNA sequence: TGCGCCAGCAGTCGCAAAAGAGGGGGAAAGCGGGAGCAGTTCTTC. This codes for CASSRKRGGKREQFF.

This clone was seen more than once but under ten times. The CDR3 nucleotides read TGCGCCAGCAGCCAAGCTTCGACAGGGATCTATGGCTACACCTTC. This sequence encodes CASSQASTGIYGYTF. The chain combines TRBV4-3 with TRBJ1-2; 7 nucleotides agree with TRBD1. CDR1 and CDR2 (germline): LGHNA, YSLEER. V lost 1 base, J lost 4 bases, and 6 bases stayed unmatched. The CDR3 totals 15 residues.

The chain couples TRBV5-6 to TRBJ1-1, with D perhaps TRBD1 (5 bases). The V gene's germline CDR1 is SGHDT and CDR2 YYEEEE. V lost 2 bases and J lost 8, with 10 bases in between. The CDR3 runs 12 residues. The CDR3 coding sequence is TGTGCCAGCAGCTTCAACCGGGACGAAGCTTTCTTT. This encodes CASSFNRDEAFF.

This clone was seen only once. This chain uses TRBV29-1 with TRBJ2-3, with a tentative D call TRBD2 (6 bases). Trimming took off 4 bases at V and 0 bases at J, with 11 bases between the two ends. Germline V gives CDR1 SQVTM, CDR2 ANQGSEA. This CDR3 has 14 amino acids. The CDR3 DNA follows: TGCAGCGTTGGGGGGGAACATAGCACAGATACGCAGTATTTT. Translation: CSVGGEHSTDTQYF.

There are a few counts of this clone. The gene calls are TRBV4-2 and TRBJ1-5; D remains ambiguous. This CDR3 region has 15 residues. V was clipped by 0 bases and J by 4 bases, with 10 bases between them. Germline CDR1 LGHNA, CDR2 YNFKEQ. This CDR3 is CASSQDFRGNQPQHF. The DNA of the CDR3 is TGTGCCAGCAGCCAAGATTTTCGAGGGAATCAGCCCCAGCATTTT.

The genes are TRBV6-5 and TRBJ1-5; TRBD1 matches at 8 bases. Germline CDR1 is MNHEY and CDR2 is SVGAGI. CDR3 length: 15 amino acids. With 6 bases clipped from V and 7 bases from J, the junction kept 11 bases outside the gene matches. As DNA, the CDR3 is TGTGCCAGCAGCCTCGGACAGGGAGTAGGACAGCCCCAGCATTTT. As protein: CASSLGQGVGQPQHF.

This clone turned up a few times. The chain has TRBV29-1 and TRBJ2-5, with TRBD2 identical over 9 bases. The CDR3 runs to 13 residues. J gave up 3 bases and V 7 bases, and 6 bases lay outside the gene matches. Germline CDR1 SQVTM, CDR2 ANQGSEA. Here the CDR3 reads CSGTAGGKETQYF. In nucleotides, the CDR3 is TGCAGCGGAACAGCGGGGGGAAAAGAGACCCAGTACTTC.

V usage is TRBV7-9 and J usage is TRBJ1-2; weak D call: TRBD1 (5 bases). Trimming cost V 5 bases and J 7 bases, with 14 bases left between them. The CDR3 runs 13 residues. CDR1 SEHNR and CDR2 FQNEAQ come from the germline V gene (reference sequence). The CDR3 nucleotides read TGTGCCAGCAGCGAGCCGGGACTTTCTGGCTACACCTTC. Amino acid sequence: CASSEPGLSGYTF. The full variable domain, completed using reference TRBV7-9 and TRBJ1-2, is DTGVSQNPRHKITKRGQNVTFRCDPISEHNRLYWYRQTLGQGPEFLTYFQNEAQLEKSRLLSDRFSAERPKGSFSTLEIQRTEQGDSAMYLCASSEPGLSGYTFGSGTRLTVV.

This clone was seen a few times. The chain has TRBV28 and TRBJ1-2; TRBD1 might be the D (5 bases). V lost 5 bases and J lost 0, with 13 bases in between. CDR1 is MDHEN, CDR2 SYDVKM, per germline. This CDR3 has 15 residues. CDR3 sequence: CASSGDSIANYGYTF. The CDR3 bases are TGTGCCAGCAGTGGCGACAGCATAGCTAACTATGGCTACACCTTC.

The chain employs TRBV30 and TRBJ2-5; 9 bases align to TRBD1. The CDR3 covers 14 residues. The V segment lost 7 bases and the J segment 4 bases; nucleotides outside the gene matches: 10. Looked up from germline, CDR1 is GTSNPN and CDR2 is SVGIG (reference sequence). The CDR3 loop is CASSTTGGGETQYF. The CDR3 DNA reads TGTGCCTCCTCTACGACAGGGGGTGGAGAGACCCAGTACTTC.